Below are 19 T cell receptor beta chains sequenced from a single sample in a study of identical twins. One entry per CDR3 protein results from TCRdb running MiXCR on the 5' RACE reads. This repertoire shows under 350,000 distinct CDR3 sequences, nearly 9.5% found once; its top ten account for roughly 6.4%. The data were also submitted as part of a second study, on yellow fever vaccine responses in identical twins.

Sequencing input: CD8+ T cells sorted from blood. The source is a young woman in good health.

Ten or more counts support this clonotype. The chain recombines TRBV29-1 with TRBJ2-1, with TRBD2 matching over 7 bases. The CDR3 spans 18 residues. In germline, CDR1 is SQVTM, CDR2 ANQGSEA. Unmatched junction bases numbered 14, after V lost 0 bases and J lost 3 bases. This chain's CDR3 is CSVEDPQRLAGRYNEQFF. In DNA form, the CDR3 reads TGCAGCGTTGAAGATCCCCAAAGACTAGCCGGACGCTACAATGAGCAGTTCTTC.

This clonotype has a handful of counts. Relative to the germline gene, one junction end is altered; a read error may explain this. The CDR3, as DNA: TGTGCTAGCAGCTCGTCCCGGGACAGGGGAACCGGGGAGCTGTTTTTT. Amino acid sequence: CASSSSRDRGTGELFF. The rearrangement uses TRBV7-7 and TRBJ2-2; 10 bases line up with TRBD1. This CDR3 has 16 amino acids. Germline-derived CDR1 and CDR2 are SSHAT and FNYEAQ (reference sequence).

This clonotype came up many times. This chain links TRBV4-2 with TRBJ2-1; D remains ambiguous. The V and J ends lost 1 base and 7 bases respectively, with 5 bases between them. Germline V lookup: CDR1 LGHNA, CDR2 YNFKEQ. This CDR3 is built from 12 residues. The CDR3 loop is CASSQAGNEQFF. CDR3 bases: TGTGCCAGCAGCCAAGCCGGAAATGAGCAGTTCTTC.

This clonotype was seen only a few times. V gene TRBV5-6 combines with J gene TRBJ2-6; D is uncertain. The CDR3 contains 15 residues. V lost 2 bases and J 0 bases, leaving 6 bases between the germline ends. Germline-derived CDR1 and CDR2 are SGHDT and YYEEEE. CDR3 coding DNA: TGTGCCAGCAGCTTACTCGCCTCTGGGGCCAACGTCCTGACTTTC. Translation gives CASSLLASGANVLTF.

This clonotype was observed a few times. This chain connects TRBV4-3 to TRBJ2-1; 11 bases match TRBD2. V shed 1 base and J 7 bases; nucleotides not matched to a gene: 3. Germline lookup yields CDR1 LGHNA and CDR2 YSLEER. The CDR3 sequence is 15 residues long. The CDR3 protein is CASSQGIAGGNEQFF. Written as DNA, the CDR3 is TGCGCCAGCAGCCAAGGGATAGCGGGAGGGAATGAGCAGTTCTTC.

This clonotype appeared many times. This chain uses TRBV7-3 with TRBJ2-1; a weak D match, TRBD1 (6 bases). Trimming shortened V by 5 bases and J by 1 base, and 15 bases separated the two germline ends. Looked up from germline, CDR1 is SGHTA and CDR2 is FQGTGA. The CDR3 loop spans 16 amino acids. The CDR3 DNA sequence: TGTGCCAGCAGCCCCGGGACACTCCTTTCCTACAATGAGCAGTTCTTC. Protein: CASSPGTLLSYNEQFF.

This clonotype occurred a few times. The gene calls are TRBV7-6 and TRBJ2-2, with 10 bases aligning to TRBD2. CDR3 length: 16 residues. In germline, CDR1 is SGHVS, CDR2 FNYEAQ. V lost 4 bases to trimming and J lost 3 bases; unmatched junction nucleotides: 5. This CDR3 reads CASSSLAGADTGELFF. CDR3 coding DNA: TGTGCCAGCAGCTCCCTAGCGGGAGCGGACACCGGGGAGCTGTTTTTT.

The chain combines TRBV18 with TRBJ2-1; 7 nucleotides align to TRBD2. Germline V lookup: CDR1 KGHSH, CDR2 LQKENI. This CDR3 is 16 amino acids long. The trim removed 6 bases at V and 4 bases at J, leaving 12 bases unmatched. CDR3 protein: CASSELERTRYNEQFF. CDR3 coding DNA: TGTGCCAGCTCGGAGCTCGAGCGGACTAGGTACAATGAGCAGTTCTTC.

This clonotype was picked up a small number of times. The J gene is TRBJ2-2, the V gene TRBV27; D perhaps matches TRBD1 (7 bases). V was trimmed by 2 bases and J by 7 bases, leaving 14 bases between them. The CDR3 has 15 residues. CDR1 and CDR2 (germline): MNHEY, SMNVEV (reference sequence). This CDR3 reads CASSLGGGKIGELFF. The CDR3 DNA is TGTGCCAGCAGTTTAGGAGGGGGCAAAATCGGGGAGCTGTTTTTT.

The chain uses TRBV7-8 and TRBJ2-1; TRBD1 is a possible D gene (6 bases). Germline loops: CDR1 SGHVS, CDR2 FQNEAQ. The CDR3 extends over 16 amino acids. Trimming removed 5 bases at V and 0 bases at J, with 14 bases between. CDR3 nucleotides: TGTGCCAGCAGCAAGGACAGCCATAGCTCCTACAATGAGCAGTTCTTC. This encodes CASSKDSHSSYNEQFF.

This clonotype was counted a few times. The chain employs TRBV27 and TRBJ2-1; D gene uncertain. Per the germline V gene, CDR1 is MNHEY and CDR2 is SMNVEV (reference sequence). The CDR3 runs to 16 residues. The ends were cut back, 7 bases at V and 0 bases at J, with 16 bases in the middle. Here the CDR3 DNA reads TGTGCCAGCAAGGGTCCCCCGCGCCTCTCCTACAATGAGCAGTTCTTC. Translation gives CASKGPPRLSYNEQFF.

This sequence joins TRBV29-1 and TRBJ2-7; D is possibly TRBD1 (5 bases). The germline V and J ends were trimmed by 7 bases and 5 bases, with 15 bases remaining between them. CDR1 is SQVTM, CDR2 ANQGSEA, per germline. The CDR3 totals 12 residues. CDR3 in amino acids: CSAILQGNEQYF. The CDR3 DNA is TGCAGCGCCATCCTTCAGGGCAACGAGCAGTACTTC.

This clonotype was detected ten times or more. This rearrangement joins TRBV10-1 to TRBJ2-2; D is undetermined. The CDR3 loop spans 15 amino acids. V dropped 6 bases and J dropped 1 base, with 12 bases sitting between them. CDR1 is WNHNN, CDR2 SYGVQD, per germline (reference sequence). The CDR3 DNA is TGCGCCAGCAGCCCTATTCCCGGGAACACCGGGGAGCTGTTTTTT. Translated, it gives CASSPIPGNTGELFF.

This clonotype was recorded at least ten times. The CDR3, as DNA: TGTGCCAGCAGTGTTGGCAGAGCATTAAATGAAAAACTGTTTTTT. The encoded protein is CASSVGRALNEKLFF. The chain recombines TRBV2 with TRBJ1-4; unclear D gene. CDR1 and CDR2 (germline): SNHLY, FYNNEI. V lost 4 bases and J lost 5, with 14 bases in between. This CDR3 is built from 15 residues. The full variable domain, in which reference TRBV2 and TRBJ1-4 provide the parts outside the CDR3, is EPEVTQTPSHQVTQMGQEVILRCVPISNHLYFYWYRQILGQKVEFLVSFYNNEISEKSEIFDDQFSVERPDGSNFTLKIRSTKLEDSAMYFCASSVGRALNEKLFFGSGTQLSVL.

In this sample, this clonotype turned up a few times. This chain joins TRBV7-8 and TRBJ2-7; 7 bases agree with TRBD1. Germline loops: CDR1 SGHVS, CDR2 FQNEAQ. V lost 4 bases and J lost 2; bases outside the gene matches: 20. This CDR3 has 19 residues. The chain's CDR3 is CASSSPVRLETGNPYEQYF. CDR3 sequence (DNA): TGTGCCAGCAGCTCACCCGTAAGACTGGAGACAGGGAATCCCTACGAGCAGTACTTC.

This clonotype occurred many times. The rearrangement joins TRBV29-1 to TRBJ2-3; D call uncertain. The CDR3 totals 12 residues. Germline V gene lookup returns CDR1 SQVTM and CDR2 ANQGSEA. V shed 4 bases and J shed 4 bases, with 9 bases lying between them. This chain's CDR3 is CSVVIRPDTQYF. The CDR3 DNA reads as TGCAGCGTTGTAATCCGGCCAGATACGCAGTATTTT.

This clonotype has more than one count but fewer than ten. V usage is TRBV27 and J usage is TRBJ1-6; TRBD1 is a possible D gene (5 bases). The CDR3 sequence is 11 residues long. Germline CDR1 is MNHEY and CDR2 is SMNVEV (reference sequence). V was shortened by 6 bases and J by 8 bases, with 5 bases between the two germline ends. In DNA, the CDR3 is TGTGCCAGCAGGGGGGATTCACCCCTCCACTTT. Translation: CASRGDSPLHF.

V and J are TRBV28 and TRBJ2-7; no clear D gene. The germline CDR1 and CDR2 sequences are MDHEN and SYDVKM. Trimming shortened V by 3 bases and J by 1 base, and 10 bases separated the two germline ends. The CDR3 is 14 residues long. The CDR3 region has the DNA TGTGCCAGCAGTTTTCCAGCGTTGTCCTACGAGCAGTACTTC. Residues: CASSFPALSYEQYF.

The J gene is TRBJ2-3, the V gene TRBV20-1, with a possible D match to TRBD1 (6 bases). Trimming took off 0 bases at V and 2 bases at J, with 18 bases between the two ends. The CDR3 contains 17 residues. Germline V gives CDR1 DFQATT, CDR2 SNEGSKA (reference sequence). The CDR3 coding sequence is TGCAGTGCTAGAGATCCGGTATGGGGGCCTCTCACAGATACGCAGTATTTT. This gives the protein CSARDPVWGPLTDTQYF.